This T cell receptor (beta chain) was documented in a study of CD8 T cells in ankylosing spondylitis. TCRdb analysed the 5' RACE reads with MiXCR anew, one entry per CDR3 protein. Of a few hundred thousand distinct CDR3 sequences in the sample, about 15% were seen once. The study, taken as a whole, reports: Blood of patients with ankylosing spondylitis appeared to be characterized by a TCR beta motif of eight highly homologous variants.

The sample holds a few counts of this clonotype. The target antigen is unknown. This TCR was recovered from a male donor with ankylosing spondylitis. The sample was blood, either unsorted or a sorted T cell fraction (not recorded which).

This chain's CDR3 is CASSLRAGLSGYTF. The DNA for the CDR3 is TGTGCCAGCAGCTTACGGGCAGGGTTATCTGGCTACACCTTC. The rearrangement links TRBV7-9 to TRBJ1-2; D might be TRBD1 (5 bases). This CDR3 has 14 residues. Trimming shortened V by 2 bases and J by 7 bases, and 14 bases separated the two germline ends. Germline V gene sequence: CDR1 SEHNR, CDR2 FQNEAQ (reference sequence).